The following is a T cell receptor beta chain sequence with its context. The target antigen is unknown. Pools of viral peptides were used by the ViraFEST assay to expand antigen-specific CD4+ T cells ahead of sequencing. Investigators separated out CD4+ T cells once around 11 days of culture had passed. Vaccine recipients had no previous SARS-CoV-2 infection; their nucleocapsid antibodies were negative. The entry originates in a study of vaccination effects on CD4 cells after COVID-19. General study results and limits: Cross-reactivity with common cold coronaviruses was shown by only 1 of 255 vaccine-induced clones in healthy vaccinees.

The data were produced by immunoSEQ multiplex PCR, yet TCRdb's version contains in-frame clones alone and is incomplete. The table has under 25,000 clones, around 75% seen once. Trimming stripped 1 base from V and 4 bases from J, with 7 bases between. The germline gives CDR1 SGHTA, CDR2 FQGNSA. This CDR3 contains 13 residues. This sequence originates from a human donor who received a COVID-19 vaccine. The sample was CD4+ T cells from PBMCs cultured with HCoV-NL63 spike peptides, taken before COVID-19 vaccination. J is TRBJ1-2 and V is TRBV7-2; tentatively, D is TRBD1 (6 bases). Written as DNA, the CDR3 is TGTGCCAGCAGCTTAGTAGGGGGCTATGGCTACACCTTC. It codes for CASSLVGGYGYTF. Based on the CDR3 plus reference TRBV7-2 and TRBJ1-2, the full variable domain is GAGVSQSPSNKVTEKGKDVELRCDPISGHTALYWYRQSLGQGLEFLIYFQGNSAPDKSGLPSDRFSAERTGGSVSTLTIQRTQQEDSAVYLCASSLVGGYGYTFGSGTRLTVV.